This T cell receptor beta chain originates from a study of a mutant IDH1 vaccine in newly diagnosed glioma. V lost 6 bases, J lost 4 bases, and 12 bases lay in between. Germline lookup yields CDR1 LNHDA and CDR2 SQIVND (reference sequence). This CDR3 is 13 amino acids long. The time point: week 23, last vaccination. Each vaccine dose was 300 ug of mutant IDH1 20-mer peptide, with topical imiquimod. The method was immunoSEQ multiplex PCR; TCRdb's version includes in-frame clones alone and lacks a portion of them. The profile shows about 82,000 clones, about 82% of them singletons. This clone was counted a single time. What it binds is not known.

The chain uses TRBV19 and TRBJ1-1; D call uncertain. The origin of this receptor is a man between 25 and 39 years old with glioma. Some clones in this sample may be carry-over from other donors' samples. Sequenced material: PBMCs, taken from a glioma patient whose treatment included an IDH1 peptide vaccine. CDR3 sequence (DNA): TGTGCCAGTAGCCCCCTTAGGAGCACTGAAGCTTTCTTT. Amino acid sequence: CASSPLRSTEAFF.